This T cell receptor beta chain was retrieved from a study of blood T cell repertoires in COVID-19. Study details: Sites in the United States, Italy and Spain provided acute and convalescent COVID-19 samples. T cells, B-cell-depleted T cells, or PBMCs provided the cDNA or gDNA that served as material.

Per the germline V gene, CDR1 is SGDLS and CDR2 is YYNGEE. The CDR3 covers 12 residues. The V gene end was trimmed by 8 bases and the J gene end by 8 bases; junction bases not matched to a gene: 4. Original processing notes: Reference gene primer amplification gave nucleated cell count estimates. TCRdb keeps only in-frame clones here, not all; method: immunoSEQ multiplex PCR. That table furnishes V, J and clone size, whereas the DNA furnished D and trimming. The sample yields just under 350,000 clones, around 80% seen once. In its sample, this clone was seen a few times. The chain links TRBV9 to TRBJ1-6; 7 bases agree with TRBD1. Sequencing was performed on peripheral blood. The receptor was derived from a man between 25 and 39 years old with active or convalescent COVID-19. CDR3 loop: CASGDSYSPLHF. The CDR3 DNA is TGTGCCAGTGGGGACAGTTATTCACCCCTCCACTTT. Combining the CDR3 with reference TRBV9 and TRBJ1-6 gives the whole variable domain DSGVTQTPKHLITATGQRVTLRCSPRSGDLSVYWYQQSLDQGLQFLIQYYNGEERAKGNILERFSAQQFPDLHSELNLSSLELGDSALYFCASGDSYSPLHFGNGTRLTVT.